This T cell receptor (beta chain) is from a study of T cells after yellow fever vaccination. Study-wide findings and caveats: At 95% to 96% for CD4 and around 91% for CD8, most primary-vaccination clones showed up again after the booster. FACS-sorted repertoires could contain abundant clonotypes contaminating from the bulk population.

Concerning this clonotype: The antigen is not known.

As TCR cDNA was made by 5'RACE template switching, a universal primer site and UMIs were added. TCRdb itself ran the 5' RACE reads through MiXCR, one entry per CDR3 protein. The table has about 99,000 distinct CDR3 sequences, about 5.8% seen once. CDR1 is MNHEY, CDR2 SMNVEV, per germline (reference sequence). The CDR3 covers 14 residues. V was clipped by 4 bases and J by 7 bases, with 16 bases between them. The chain is built from TRBV27 and TRBJ1-1; no clear D gene. The material was CD8+ T cells sorted from PBMCs, obtained 10 days after the yellow fever booster vaccination. This clonotype originated in a man aged 18 to 29 who received the YFV17D yellow fever vaccine. The CDR3 is CASSSARELGEAFF. CDR3 DNA: TGTGCCAGCAGTTCTGCGCGAGAGCTGGGTGAAGCTTTCTTT.